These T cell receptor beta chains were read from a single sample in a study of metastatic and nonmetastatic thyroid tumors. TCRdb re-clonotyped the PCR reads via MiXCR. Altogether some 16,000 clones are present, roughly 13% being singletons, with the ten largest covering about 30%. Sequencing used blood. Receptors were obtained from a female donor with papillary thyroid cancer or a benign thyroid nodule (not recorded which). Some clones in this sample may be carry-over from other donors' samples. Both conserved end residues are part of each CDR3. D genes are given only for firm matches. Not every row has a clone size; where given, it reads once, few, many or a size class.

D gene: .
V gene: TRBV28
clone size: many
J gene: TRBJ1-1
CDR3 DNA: TGTGCCAGCAGTTTAATTTTGAACACTGAAGCTTTCTTT
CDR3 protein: CASSLILNTEAFF

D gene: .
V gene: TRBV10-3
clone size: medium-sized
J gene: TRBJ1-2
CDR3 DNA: TGTGCCATCAGTTTACAGGGAAACTATGGCTACACCTTC
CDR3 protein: CAISLQGNYGYTF

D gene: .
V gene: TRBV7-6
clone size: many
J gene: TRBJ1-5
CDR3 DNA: TGTGCCAGCAGCTTAGTCCAGGGATTTGGTCAGCCCCAGCATTTT
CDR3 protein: CASSLVQGFGQPQHF

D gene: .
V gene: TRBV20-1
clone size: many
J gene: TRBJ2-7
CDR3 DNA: TGCAGTGCTTGGCTGGCCTTGGGTGGCGGCGAGCAGTACTTC
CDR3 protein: CSAWLALGGGEQYF

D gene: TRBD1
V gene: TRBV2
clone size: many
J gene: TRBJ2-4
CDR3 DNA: TGTGCCAGCAGCGACAGGGGCCGCGTCGGAAAAAACATTCAGTACTTC
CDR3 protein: CASSDRGRVGKNIQYF

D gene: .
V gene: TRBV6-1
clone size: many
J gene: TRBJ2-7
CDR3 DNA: TGTGCCAGCAGTAGACAACTAGAGCAGTACTTC
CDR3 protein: CASSRQLEQYF

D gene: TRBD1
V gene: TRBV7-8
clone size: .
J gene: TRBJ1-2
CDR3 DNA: TGTGCCAACTGCTTAGCCCCGGGGGGACAGGCACTATACTATGGCTACACCTTC
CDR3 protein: CANCLAPGGQALYYGYTF

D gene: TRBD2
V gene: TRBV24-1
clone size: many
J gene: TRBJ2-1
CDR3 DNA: TGTGCCACCAGTGAGCGGGGGGGCACCTCGGATGAGCAGTTCTTC
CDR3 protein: CATSERGGTSDEQFF

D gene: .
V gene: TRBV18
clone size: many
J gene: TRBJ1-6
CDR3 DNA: TGTGCCAGCTCACCAGGCATAGACCATAATTCACCCCTCCACTTT
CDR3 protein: CASSPGIDHNSPLHF

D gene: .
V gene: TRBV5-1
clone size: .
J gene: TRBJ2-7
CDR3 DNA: TGCGCCAGCAGCTTGTGGCAGGCCACCTACGAGCAGTACTTC
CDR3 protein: CASSLWQATYEQYF

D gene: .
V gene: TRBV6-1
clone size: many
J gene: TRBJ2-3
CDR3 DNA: TGTGCCAGCAGTGAAGTGCGGTCCTTCACAGATACGCAGTATTTT
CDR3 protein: CASSEVRSFTDTQYF

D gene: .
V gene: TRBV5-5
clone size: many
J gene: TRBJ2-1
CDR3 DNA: TGTGCCAGCGGAGCTTATGAGCAGTTCTTC
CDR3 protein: CASGAYEQFF

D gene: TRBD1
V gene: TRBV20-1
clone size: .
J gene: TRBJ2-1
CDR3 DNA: TGCAGTGCTAGACCAGACAGGGATAAGCAGCTCTTC
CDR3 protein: CSARPDRDKQLF

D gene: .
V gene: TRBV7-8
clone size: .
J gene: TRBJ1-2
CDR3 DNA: TGTGCTAGCAGCGACGCATGGGGCCGGGGCTACACCTTC
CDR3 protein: CASSDAWGRGYTF

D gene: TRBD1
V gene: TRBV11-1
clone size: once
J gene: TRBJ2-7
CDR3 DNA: TGTGCCAGCAGCTTACGCGGACAGGGTGATAGGAACGAACAGTACTTC
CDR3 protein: CASSLRGQGDRNEQYF

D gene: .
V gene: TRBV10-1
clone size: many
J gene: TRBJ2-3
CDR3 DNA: TGCGCCCGGTCAGCCTGCACAGATACGCAGTATTTT
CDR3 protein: CARSACTDTQYF